The sequence of this T cell receptor beta chain was determined in a study of OX40 agonist ivuxolimab in advanced cancers. Study-level information: Every patient in dose escalation had hepatocellular carcinoma, melanoma, renal cell or head and neck cancer. Mean age approximately 61 years, range about 20 to 79; 82.7% male.

In germline, CDR1 is LNHDA, CDR2 SQIVND (reference sequence). The CDR3 length is 12 residues. Trimming took 7 bases from V and 7 from J, leaving 13 bases between them. Here immunoSEQ multiplex PCR was the method, and the copy in TCRdb shows in-frame clones only, minus some. The data show about 160,000 clones, with 94% seen just once and under 0.4% held by the top ten. Sequenced material: CD4+ or CD8+ T cells sorted from blood, taken in a trial of the OX40 agonist ivuxolimab. The gene calls are TRBV19 and TRBJ1-1; a possible D gene is TRBD1 (6 bases). This receptor was obtained from an adult with an advanced solid tumor such as melanoma, head and neck, liver or kidney cancer. The CDR3 DNA is TGTGCCAGTACGAGGACAGTACATGAAGCTTTCTTT. It yields the protein CASTRTVHEAFF.